The 32 T cell receptor beta chains reported below all come from one sample, sequenced in a study of blood T cell repertoires in COVID-19. Repertoires were generated with immunoSEQ multiplex PCR, while TCRdb's copy carries only in-frame clones and drops some. This table holds roughly 56,000 clones, about 85% found once. Sequences were obtained from peripheral blood. Receptors were obtained from a man aged 70-80 years with acute or convalescent COVID-19.

V and J are TRBV20-1 and TRBJ2-7; the match to TRBD1 covers 8 bases. V lost 3 bases to trimming and J lost 7 bases; unmatched junction nucleotides: 11. This CDR3 spans 14 amino acids. In germline, CDR1 is DFQATT, CDR2 SNEGSKA (reference sequence). The CDR3 DNA reads as TGCAGTGCTAGTTCCCAGGGGGCGTATAGGGAGCAGTACTTC. Translation: CSASSQGAYREQYF.

The J gene is TRBJ1-4, the V gene TRBV2; TRBD1 matches at 7 bases. The CDR3 spans 15 residues. Germline V gene lookup returns CDR1 SNHLY and CDR2 FYNNEI. After removal of 6 bases from V and 3 bases from J, the junction contained 7 bases not matched to a gene. CDR3 nucleotide sequence: TGTGCCAGCAGATACGACAGGGAAGCTAATGAAAAACTGTTTTTT. Translation gives CASRYDREANEKLFF.

The chain carries TRBV21-1 and TRBJ2-1; the D call TRBD2 from the table was never checked on the DNA. TRBV21-1 counts as a pseudogene. The length of the CDR3 is 18 residues. The CDR3 coding sequence is TGTGCCAGCAGCACCCTTACTAGCGGGGGGGACTTTGAAAATGAGCAGTTCTTC. Protein: CASSTLTSGGDFENEQFF.

V and J are TRBV5-1 and TRBJ2-5; 8 bases agree with TRBD1. With 4 bases clipped from V and 3 bases from J, the junction kept 5 bases outside the gene matches. The CDR3 has 14 amino acids. The germline gives CDR1 SGHRS, CDR2 YFSETQ. The CDR3 spells CASSVTGAEETQYF. The CDR3 bases are TGCGCCAGCAGCGTGACAGGGGCGGAAGAGACCCAGTACTTC.

The chain couples TRBV7-3 to TRBJ2-6, with D possibly TRBD1 on 5 matching bases. The germline gives CDR1 SGHTA, CDR2 FQGTGA. This CDR3 spans 13 amino acids. V was shortened by 6 bases and J by 2 bases, with 5 bases between the two germline ends. The CDR3: CASRGPGANVLTF. Written as DNA, the CDR3 is TGTGCCAGCAGGGGGCCTGGGGCCAACGTCCTGACTTTC.

This sequence joins TRBV3-1 (or the pseudogene TRBV3-2) and TRBJ1-1, with D maybe TRBD1 (5 bases). The V and J ends lost 3 bases and 7 bases respectively, with 12 bases between them. Germline CDR1 and CDR2: LGHDT and YNNKEL (reference sequence). The CDR3 loop spans 13 amino acids. The CDR3 reads CASSQLGEGEAFF. The CDR3 DNA reads as TGTGCCAGCAGCCAGTTGGGGGAGGGTGAAGCTTTCTTT.

The chain has TRBV4-1 and TRBJ2-1; D perhaps matches TRBD1 (5 bases). The CDR3 runs to 14 residues. Looked up from germline, CDR1 is MGHRA and CDR2 is YSYEKL. The V end lost 0 bases, the J end lost 9 bases, and 12 bases lay between the germline ends. CDR3 residues: CASSQDAHRPEQFF. Here the CDR3 DNA reads TGCGCCAGCAGCCAAGATGCTCACAGGCCTGAGCAGTTCTTC.

J is TRBJ2-1 and V is TRBV3-1 (or the pseudogene TRBV3-2); TRBD2 is a possible D gene (7 bases). V lost 0 bases to trimming and J lost 5 bases, with 11 bases between them. CDR3 size: 15 residues. CDR1 is LGHDT and CDR2 is YNNKEL in the germline V gene (reference sequence). This CDR3 is CASSQERGPHNEQFF. The CDR3 DNA reads TGTGCCAGCAGCCAAGAGCGGGGGCCACACAATGAGCAGTTCTTC.

The chain uses TRBV30 and TRBJ2-5, with TRBD2 matching 7 bases. CDR1 and CDR2 (germline): GTSNPN, SVGIG (reference sequence). The CDR3 is made up of 15 amino acids. The V gene end was trimmed by 0 bases and the J gene end by 6 bases; junction bases not matched to a gene: 10. CDR3: CAWSVRRGVMKTQYF. The CDR3 DNA sequence: TGTGCCTGGAGTGTAAGACGGGGGGTCATGAAGACCCAGTACTTC.

This chain connects TRBV14 to TRBJ2-3, with 7 bases matching TRBD1. The V and J ends lost 4 bases and 3 bases, in that order; junction bases with no gene match: 10. Germline CDR1 is SGHDN and CDR2 is FVKESK. The CDR3 is 16 residues long. As DNA, the CDR3 is TGTGCCAGCAGCCTTATCCGACAGGGCGCGACAGATACGCAGTATTTT. The encoded protein is CASSLIRQGATDTQYF.

This chain connects TRBV2 to TRBJ2-6, with a weak D call TRBD1 (5 bases). CDR1 is SNHLY and CDR2 is FYNNEI in the germline V gene. The CDR3 sequence is 15 residues long. V dropped 1 base and J dropped 4 bases, with 8 bases sitting between them. In DNA form, the CDR3 reads TGTGCCAGCAGTGAAGAGACAGCCGGGGCCAACGTCCTGACTTTC. This codes for CASSEETAGANVLTF.

The chain uses TRBV9 and TRBJ1-4; 7 positions match TRBD1. V dropped 1 base and J dropped 5; count of bases not matched to a gene: 5. The CDR3 is 15 amino acids. Germline loops: CDR1 SGDLS, CDR2 YYNGEE. CDR3 loop: CASSVTTGSNEKLFF. CDR3 sequence (DNA): TGTGCCAGCAGCGTAACGACAGGGTCCAATGAAAAACTGTTTTTT.

The chain joins TRBV24-1 to TRBJ1-2; TRBD1 matches 7 bases. Trimming took 10 bases from V and 4 from J; bases not matched to a gene: 8. In germline, CDR1 is KGHDR, CDR2 SFDVKD. The CDR3 sequence is 13 residues long. CDR3 DNA: TGTGCCACTTCGCAGGGGGGTTCCTATGGCTACACCTTC. Translating gives CATSQGGSYGYTF.

This chain uses TRBV2 with TRBJ2-7; the match to TRBD2 covers 12 bases. This CDR3 contains 15 residues. CDR1 SNHLY and CDR2 FYNNEI come from the germline V gene. The ends lost 5 bases at V and 7 bases at J; junction bases unmatched: 9. The CDR3 loop reads CASSNRLAGAGEQYF. The CDR3 nucleotides are TGTGCCAGCAGTAACAGACTAGCGGGGGCGGGAGAGCAGTACTTC. Full variable domain (missing parts from reference TRBV2 and TRBJ2-7): EPEVTQTPSHQVTQMGQEVILRCVPISNHLYFYWYRQILGQKVEFLVSFYNNEISEKSEIFDDQFSVERPDGSNFTLKIRSTKLEDSAMYFCASSNRLAGAGEQYFGPGTRLTVT.

The chain uses TRBV7-8 and TRBJ2-2, with 8 bases aligning to TRBD2. Germline-derived CDR1 and CDR2 are SGHVS and FQNEAQ. This CDR3 has 15 amino acids. V gave up 5 bases and J gave up 4 bases; unmatched junction bases: 6. The CDR3 is CASSPGGIGTGELFF. CDR3 nucleotide sequence: TGTGCCAGCAGCCCGGGGGGGATCGGCACCGGGGAGCTGTTTTTT. Combining the CDR3 with reference TRBV7-8 and TRBJ2-2 gives the whole variable domain GAGVSQSPRYKVAKRGQDVALRCDPISGHVSLFWYQQALGQGPEFLTYFQNEAQLDKSGLPSDRFFAERPEGSVSTLKIQRTQQEDSAVYLCASSPGGIGTGELFFGEGSRLTVL.

This clone was observed a handful of times. This sequence joins TRBV27 and TRBJ1-1; D ambiguous. Trimming left V 5 bases short and J 11 bases short, with 15 bases between. The germline V gene has CDR1 MNHEY and CDR2 SMNVEV (reference sequence). CDR3 length: 12 amino acids. The CDR3 here is CASSTKPGRAFF. The CDR3 nucleotides read TGTGCCAGCAGTACCAAACCGGGGAGGGCTTTCTTT.

J is TRBJ2-1 and V is TRBV15; 9 nucleotides agree with TRBD2. Germline V CDR1 and CDR2: LNHNV, YYDKDF (reference sequence). The length of the CDR3 is 15 residues. J lost 4 bases, V lost 1 base, and 2 bases had no gene match. The CDR3 loop is CATSRGSGGYNEQFF. The CDR3 DNA sequence: TGTGCCACCAGCAGAGGCAGCGGGGGGTACAATGAGCAGTTCTTC.

This chain links TRBV29-1 with TRBJ2-7, with 9 bases matching TRBD1. There are 13 residues in the CDR3. Germline V lookup: CDR1 SQVTM, CDR2 ANQGSEA. V lost 5 bases and J lost 0; bases outside the gene matches: 2. CDR3 region: CSVPGQGSYEQYF. CDR3 DNA sequence: TGCAGCGTTCCGGGACAGGGCTCCTACGAGCAGTACTTC.

The V call is TRBV19, the J call TRBJ2-5; TRBD2 agrees at 7 bases. Per germline, CDR1 LNHDA and CDR2 SQIVND (reference sequence). The CDR3 is 13 amino acids. Trimming cost V 4 bases and J 4 bases; bases outside gene matches: 3. The CDR3 here is CASSKRGRETQYF. The CDR3 nucleotides are TGTGCCAGTAGTAAGCGGGGCCGAGAGACCCAGTACTTC.

This clone was seen only a few times. The rearrangement uses TRBV19 and TRBJ1-3; 8 nucleotides align to TRBD1. Germline CDR1 and CDR2: LNHDA and SQIVND (reference sequence). The CDR3 runs 15 residues. The trim removed 9 bases at V and 0 bases at J, leaving 7 bases unmatched. The CDR3 is CASRDRHHSGNTIYF. CDR3 nucleotides: TGTGCCAGCCGGGACAGGCACCACTCTGGAAACACCATATATTTT. Full variable domain (rest looked up from reference TRBV19 and TRBJ1-3): DGGITQSPKYLFRKEGQNVTLSCEQNLNHDAMYWYRQDPGQGLRLIYYSQIVNDFQKGDIAEGYSVSREKKESFPLTVTSAQKNPTAFYLCASRDRHHSGNTIYFGEGSWLTVV.

The rearrangement links TRBV5-4 to TRBJ2-2, with D tentatively TRBD1 (6 bases). The CDR3 has 15 residues. The germline V gene has CDR1 SGHNT and CDR2 YYREEE (reference sequence). V lost 2 bases and J 2 bases, leaving 10 bases between the germline ends. CDR3 protein: CASSFDRQNTGELFF. CDR3 coding DNA: TGTGCCAGCAGCTTTGACAGGCAAAACACCGGGGAGCTGTTTTTT.

The genes are TRBV5-1 and TRBJ1-1; D perhaps matches TRBD1 (5 bases). V gave up 0 bases and J gave up 8 bases, with 11 bases separating them. The CDR3 is made up of 13 amino acids. Germline V gene sequence: CDR1 SGHRS, CDR2 YFSETQ. The CDR3 DNA follows: TGCGCCAGCAGCTTGGGTCAGGGTGGCGAAGCTTTCTTT. It encodes CASSLGQGGEAFF. Drawing the rest from reference TRBV5-1 and TRBJ1-1, the complete variable domain is KAGVTQTPRYLIKTRGQQVTLSCSPISGHRSVSWYQQTPGQGLQFLFEYFSETQRNKGNFPGRFSGRQFSNSRSEMNVSTLELGDSALYLCASSLGQGGEAFFGQGTRLTVV.

V gene TRBV28 combines with J gene TRBJ1-5; 7 nucleotides agree with TRBD1. Germline CDR1 is MDHEN and CDR2 is SYDVKM. This CDR3 spans 12 amino acids. The junction had 6 bases not matched to a gene; V was cut back by 9 bases and J by 7 bases. CDR3 nucleotides: TGTGCCAGTGGGACAGTGGGCCAGCCCCAGCATTTT. Amino acids: CASGTVGQPQHF.

The chain is built from TRBV5-1 and TRBJ1-5, with D possibly being TRBD1 (5 bases). The CDR3 loop spans 14 amino acids. V gave up 0 bases and J gave up 6 bases, with 10 bases separating them. Germline V CDR1 and CDR2: SGHRS, YFSETQ. CDR3 amino acids: CASSLGTGGQPQHF. Here the CDR3 DNA reads TGCGCCAGCAGCTTGGGTACGGGGGGTCAGCCCCAGCATTTT.

A single count supports this clone. V is TRBV6-4 and J is TRBJ1-5; tentatively, D is TRBD1 (6 bases). The CDR3 is 14 amino acids. V was clipped by 6 bases and J by 6 bases, with 15 bases between them. Germline-derived CDR1 and CDR2 are MRHNA and SNTAGT. CDR3 coding DNA: TGTGCCAGCAGCACAACCAAGGGGGTTCAGCCCCAGCATTTT. Translating it yields CASSTTKGVQPQHF.

About this clone: Germline and junction disagree at one end, which may indicate a read error. J is TRBJ2-7 and V is TRBV7-7, with D unclear. The CDR3 loop spans 13 amino acids. Germline CDR1 reads SSHAT; CDR2 reads FNYEAQ (reference sequence). CDR3 loop: CASSLDSSYEQYF. The DNA of the CDR3 is TGTGCTAGCAGCTTAGATAGTTCCTACGAGCAGTACTTC. The variable domain in full, with the rest retrieved from reference TRBV7-7 and TRBJ2-7, is GAGVSQSPRYKVTKRGQDVTLRCDPISSHATLYWYQQALGQGPEFLTYFNYEAQPDKSGLPSDRFSAERPEGSISTLTIQRTEQRDSAMYRCASSLDSSYEQYFGPGTRLTVT.

The CDR3 nucleotides are TGTGCCAGCAGCTCTTCAGGGGATTCGGGAGAGACCCAGTACTTC. Its protein product is CASSSSGDSGETQYF. The rearrangement uses TRBV7-9 and TRBJ2-5; perhaps TRBD1 as D (6 bases). The V end lost 4 bases, the J end lost 4 bases, and 16 bases lay between the germline ends. Germline values: CDR1 SEHNR, CDR2 FQNEAQ (reference sequence). This CDR3 contains 15 residues.

The rearrangement links TRBV29-1 to TRBJ2-2; 7 positions match TRBD1. The trim removed 7 bases at V and 4 bases at J, leaving 6 bases unmatched. The CDR3 sequence is 13 residues long. Germline loops: CDR1 SQVTM, CDR2 ANQGSEA. The CDR3 region has the DNA TGCAGCGCCTCCGGGACAGTCACCGGGGAGCTGTTTTTT. Its protein is CSASGTVTGELFF.

DNA for the CDR3: TGCGCCAGCAGCTCCCTCGGGGGGACTAACTATGGCTACACCTTC. The encoded protein is CASSSLGGTNYGYTF. V is TRBV5-1 and J is TRBJ1-2, with D perhaps TRBD1 (5 bases). Germline-derived CDR1 and CDR2 are SGHRS and YFSETQ. Trimming took off 3 bases at V and 0 bases at J, with 12 bases between the two ends. The CDR3 totals 15 residues.

The rearrangement links TRBV7-9 to TRBJ2-5, with 11 bases aligning to TRBD2. The CDR3 sequence is 19 residues long. Germline V gene sequence: CDR1 SEHNR, CDR2 FQNEAQ (reference sequence). Trimming removed 5 bases from V and 1 base from J; junction bases left unmatched: 15. The CDR3 here is CASSPLGGLADNLQETQYF. In DNA form, the CDR3 reads TGTGCCAGCAGCCCTCTCGGGGGACTAGCGGATAATCTCCAAGAGACCCAGTACTTC.

The V and J genes are TRBV5-4 and TRBJ2-6; D is unresolved. Per germline, CDR1 SGHNT and CDR2 YYREEE (reference sequence). The CDR3 extends over 15 amino acids. The V gene lost 0 bases and the J gene lost 0 bases, with 4 bases spanning the gap. This CDR3 reads CASSLVGSGANVLTF. The CDR3 DNA follows: TGTGCCAGCAGCTTGGTCGGCTCTGGGGCCAACGTCCTGACTTTC.

The chain has TRBV29-1 and TRBJ2-7; tentatively, D is TRBD1 (6 bases). CDR1 is SQVTM and CDR2 is ANQGSEA in the germline V gene. This CDR3 has 11 amino acids. V lost 7 bases, J lost 3 bases, and 10 bases lay in between. Written as DNA, the CDR3 is TGCAGCGCACACAGGGACTACGAGCAGTACTTC. It yields the protein CSAHRDYEQYF.